This T cell receptor (beta chain) came from a study of T-cell reconstitution after alpha-beta-depleted transplantation in children. Using unique molecular identifiers, the investigators prepared the TCRbeta library. TCRdb reprocessed the PCR reads with MiXCR, giving one entry per CDR3 protein. The table has around 440,000 distinct CDR3 sequences, roughly 15% seen once. The sample holds many counts of this clonotype. This CDR3 has 12 residues. Per the germline V gene, CDR1 is DFQATT and CDR2 is SNEGSKA (reference sequence). Trimming took off 1 base at V and 3 bases at J, with 3 bases between the two ends.

The chain couples TRBV20-1 to TRBJ2-2, with unresolved D. The sequence came from a boy less than two years old who had a stem cell transplant for Wiskott-Aldrich syndrome, so the T cells may come from the graft donor. Sample: PBMCs, mostly from graft donor cells, taken 360 days after TCRalphabeta/CD19-depleted stem cell transplant. CDR3 DNA sequence: TGCAGTGCTAGAGGGGACACCGGGGAGCTGTTTTTT. Its translation is CSARGDTGELFF.